These T cell receptor beta chains were read from a single sample in a study of blood T cell repertoires in COVID-19. The data were produced by immunoSEQ multiplex PCR, yet TCRdb's version contains in-frame clones alone and is incomplete. This table has about 120,000 clones, about nine tenths appearing once. Sample: peripheral blood. The receptors shown here come from a human donor with active COVID-19. The donor label of this sample is uncertain. CDR3s include the opening cysteine and the closing phenylalanine or tryptophan. Fields, in order: V gene, clone size, D gene, J gene, CDR3 protein, CDR3 DNA. D genes are given only for firm matches. Rows may omit the clone size; those that give it use once, few, many or a size class.

v_gene: TRBV6-5; abundance: -; d_gene: -; j_gene: TRBJ1-1; CDR3aa: CASSYGPPSSNTEAFF; CDR3nt: TGTGCCAGCAGTTATGGTCCCCCAAGCTCGAACACTGAAGCTTTCTTT
v_gene: TRBV29-1; abundance: -; d_gene: TRBD1; j_gene: TRBJ1-1; CDR3aa: CSVGTRDRPEAFF; CDR3nt: TGCAGCGTAGGAACGCGGGACAGACCTGAAGCTTTCTTT
v_gene: TRBV6-5; abundance: -; d_gene: -; j_gene: TRBJ2-5; CDR3aa: CASTHLDRQETQYF; CDR3nt: TGTGCCAGCACCCACCTGGACAGACAAGAGACCCAGTACTTC
v_gene: TRBV4-1; abundance: -; d_gene: -; j_gene: TRBJ1-5; CDR3aa: CASSPLTGNQPQHF; CDR3nt: TGCGCCAGCAGCCCTCTCACAGGGAATCAGCCCCAGCATTTT
v_gene: TRBV7-2; abundance: -; d_gene: -; j_gene: TRBJ2-2; CDR3aa: CASSLNRRGLYTGELFF; CDR3nt: TGTGCCAGCAGCTTAAATCGCCGCGGGCTATACACCGGGGAGCTGTTTTTT
v_gene: TRBV6-5; abundance: -; d_gene: -; j_gene: TRBJ1-2; CDR3aa: CASSGTSATNYGYTF; CDR3nt: TGTGCCAGCAGCGGGACTTCCGCCACTAACTATGGCTACACCTTC
v_gene: TRBV4-1; abundance: -; d_gene: -; j_gene: TRBJ2-2; CDR3aa: CASSQVRGFGAGELFF; CDR3nt: TGCGCCAGCAGCCAAGTGCGGGGATTCGGGGCCGGGGAGCTGTTTTTT
v_gene: TRBV30; abundance: -; d_gene: -; j_gene: TRBJ2-7; CDR3aa: CACGGQLAYEQYF; CDR3nt: TGTGCCTGCGGGGGACAGTTGGCCTACGAGCAGTACTTC
v_gene: TRBV30; abundance: -; d_gene: -; j_gene: TRBJ2-7; CDR3aa: CAWSLTYEQYF; CDR3nt: TGTGCCTGGAGTCTAACCTACGAGCAGTACTTC
v_gene: TRBV6-6; abundance: -; d_gene: -; j_gene: TRBJ1-4; CDR3aa: CASASDEKLFF; CDR3nt: TGTGCCAGCGCTAGTGATGAAAAACTGTTTTTT
v_gene: TRBV7-8; abundance: -; d_gene: TRBD1; j_gene: TRBJ1-5; CDR3aa: CASSRSPLRIDRGSNQPQHF; CDR3nt: TGTGCCAGCAGCCGAAGCCCCCTACGCATCGACAGGGGAAGCAATCAGCCCCAGCATTTT
v_gene: TRBV12-3/TRBV12-4; abundance: -; d_gene: -; j_gene: TRBJ2-3; CDR3aa: CASSTGPPDTQYF; CDR3nt: TGTGCCAGCAGTACAGGGCCCCCAGATACGCAGTATTTT
v_gene: TRBV4-1; abundance: few; d_gene: -; j_gene: TRBJ2-7; CDR3aa: CASRRTDTTYEQYF; CDR3nt: TGCGCCAGCAGGCGGACTGATACTACCTACGAGCAGTACTTC
v_gene: TRBV7-2; abundance: -; d_gene: -; j_gene: TRBJ2-3; CDR3aa: CASSLAGLSTDTQYF; CDR3nt: TGTGCCAGCAGCTTAGCGGGACTCAGCACAGATACGCAGTATTTT
v_gene: TRBV5-6; abundance: -; d_gene: -; j_gene: TRBJ2-5; CDR3aa: CASSAPTGVRETQYF; CDR3nt: TGTGCCAGCAGCGCACCCACGGGGGTGAGGGAGACCCAGTACTTC
v_gene: TRBV25-1; abundance: -; d_gene: -; j_gene: TRBJ2-5; CDR3aa: CASSEYMGHLKTQYF; CDR3nt: TGTGCCAGCAGTGAATATATGGGACACCTAAAGACCCAGTACTTC
v_gene: TRBV27; abundance: -; d_gene: TRBD1; j_gene: TRBJ1-5; CDR3aa: CASRGQRSNQPQHF; CDR3nt: TGTGCCAGCCGGGGACAGCGTAGCAATCAGCCCCAGCATTTT
v_gene: TRBV4-1; abundance: -; d_gene: TRBD1; j_gene: TRBJ1-2; CDR3aa: CASSPTTGYSDYGYTF; CDR3nt: TGCGCCAGCAGCCCAACGACAGGGTATTCTGACTATGGCTACACCTTC
v_gene: TRBV19; abundance: -; d_gene: -; j_gene: TRBJ1-5; CDR3aa: CASGTQDSNQPQHF; CDR3nt: TGTGCCAGTGGGACACAAGATAGCAATCAGCCCCAGCATTTT
v_gene: TRBV13; abundance: -; d_gene: TRBD1; j_gene: TRBJ1-2; CDR3aa: CASSEGQGIGYTF; CDR3nt: TGTGCCAGCAGCGAGGGACAGGGAATTGGCTACACCTTC
v_gene: TRBV18; abundance: once; d_gene: -; j_gene: TRBJ1-4; CDR3aa: CASSPRSRDAREKLFF; CDR3nt: TGTGCCAGCTCACCGCGGTCGCGGGACGCGAGGGAAAAACTGTTTTTT
v_gene: TRBV28; abundance: -; d_gene: -; j_gene: TRBJ2-1; CDR3aa: CASSFFLEGDNEQFF; CDR3nt: TGTGCCAGCAGTTTCTTTCTAGAGGGGGACAATGAGCAGTTCTTC
v_gene: TRBV24-1; abundance: -; d_gene: -; j_gene: TRBJ1-2; CDR3aa: CATSDKRVIYGYTF; CDR3nt: TGTGCCACCAGTGATAAGAGGGTTATTTATGGCTACACCTTC
v_gene: TRBV7-6; abundance: -; d_gene: -; j_gene: TRBJ2-3; CDR3aa: CASSLTNLGGADTQYF; CDR3nt: TGTGCCAGCAGCTTAACAAACCTAGGGGGGGCCGATACGCAGTATTTT
v_gene: TRBV7-9; abundance: -; d_gene: TRBD1; j_gene: TRBJ2-5; CDR3aa: CASSSTGNPEETQYF; CDR3nt: TGTGCCAGCAGCTCGACAGGGAATCCTGAAGAGACCCAGTACTTC
v_gene: TRBV5-1; abundance: few; d_gene: -; j_gene: TRBJ2-1; CDR3aa: CASSLVAGTNEQFF; CDR3nt: TGCGCCAGCAGCTTGGTTGCGGGGACCAATGAGCAGTTCTTC